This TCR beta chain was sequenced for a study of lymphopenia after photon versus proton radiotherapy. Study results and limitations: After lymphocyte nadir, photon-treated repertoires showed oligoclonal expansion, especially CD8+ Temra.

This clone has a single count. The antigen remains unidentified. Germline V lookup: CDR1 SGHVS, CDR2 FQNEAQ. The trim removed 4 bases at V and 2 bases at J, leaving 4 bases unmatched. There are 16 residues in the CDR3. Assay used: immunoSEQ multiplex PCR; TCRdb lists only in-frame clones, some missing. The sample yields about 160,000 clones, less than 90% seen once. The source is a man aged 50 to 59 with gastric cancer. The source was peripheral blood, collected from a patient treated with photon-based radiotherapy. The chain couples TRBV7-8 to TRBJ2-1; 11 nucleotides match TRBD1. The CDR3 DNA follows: TGTGCCAGCAGCTCAGGGACAGGGGGAACCTACAATGAGCAGTTCTTC. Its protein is CASSSGTGGTYNEQFF.